What follows are 12 T cell receptor beta chains derived from one specimen sequenced in a study of vaccination and CD4 T cells after COVID-19. These receptors have no known antigen. The study sequenced cultured CD4+ T cell DNA using the Oncomine TCR Beta short-read assay. Each CDR3 protein gets one entry after TCRdb re-called the PCR reads with MiXCR. The data show 15,000 to 20,000 distinct CDR3 sequences, 50% to 75% seen once. As to treatment: roughly 10-day PBMC culture with coronavirus spike peptide pools or control peptides (ViraFEST assay). Specimen: CD4+ T cells from blood, cultured in vitro. All receptors derive from a human donor who had recovered from COVID-19.

The rearrangement links TRBV15 to TRBJ1-2; D gene ambiguous. Germline V gene lookup returns CDR1 LNHNV and CDR2 YYDKDF (reference sequence). The CDR3 covers 15 residues. Trimming left V 0 bases short and J 4 bases short, with 12 bases between. The DNA for the CDR3 is TGTGCCACCAGCAGAGATGTCGCAGTACCCTATGGCTACACCTTC. It is translated as CATSRDVAVPYGYTF.

The chain couples TRBV20-1 to TRBJ1-2, with D tentatively TRBD1 (5 bases). V was trimmed by 5 bases and J by 4 bases, leaving 20 bases between them. Germline V lookup: CDR1 DFQATT, CDR2 SNEGSKA (reference sequence). This CDR3 region has 15 residues. In DNA form, the CDR3 reads TGCAGTGCTGTCGACGGCGGAGGGACCCTCTATGGCTACACCTTC. It encodes CSAVDGGGTLYGYTF.

The chain has TRBV23-1 and TRBJ1-5; 8 bases map to TRBD1. TRBV23-1 is placed among ORFs of uncertain function. CDR3 length: 22 amino acids. V lost 4 bases and J lost 0; bases outside the gene matches: 23. In DNA form, the CDR3 reads TGCGCCAGCAGTCCTCAGGGGGCGCCGAAAGGCTCCCCCCGGAATAGCAATCAGCCCCAGCATTTT. Its translation is CASSPQGAPKGSPRNSNQPQHF.

The chain links TRBV12-3 or TRBV12-4 to TRBJ1-2; a weak D match, TRBD1 (6 bases). Trimming removed 2 bases at V and 8 bases at J, with 15 bases between. This CDR3 is 14 amino acids long. The CDR3 nucleotides are TGTGCCAGCAGTTTACTCAGGGGCCCGGGGGGCTACACCTTC. As protein: CASSLLRGPGGYTF.

The CDR3 DNA follows: TGCAGTGCCAGACAACTCGCGGGGGGGCCCATCTCCTACAATGAGCAGTTCTTC. It encodes CSARQLAGGPISYNEQFF. V usage is TRBV20-1 and J usage is TRBJ2-1; 9 positions match TRBD2. V lost 6 bases to trimming and J lost 0 bases; unmatched junction nucleotides: 15. The CDR3 has 18 residues. Germline V gene sequence: CDR1 DFQATT, CDR2 SNEGSKA (reference sequence).

The chain carries TRBV6-2 or TRBV6-3 and TRBJ1-6; D is unclear. This CDR3 spans 12 amino acids. Trimming cost V 2 bases and J 8 bases, with 4 bases left between them. Looked up from germline, CDR1 is MNHEY and CDR2 is SVGEGT. The CDR3: CASSYPHSPLHF. The CDR3 nucleotides read TGTGCCAGCAGTTACCCACATTCACCCCTCCACTTT.

The chain recombines TRBV20-1 with TRBJ2-7, with 10 bases fitting TRBD1. CDR1 is DFQATT and CDR2 is SNEGSKA in the germline V gene (reference sequence). The CDR3 runs 14 residues. Trimming removed 4 bases from V and 4 bases from J; junction bases left unmatched: 7. The CDR3 DNA reads as TGCAGTGCTAAACCTCGGGACAGGGGATACGAGCAGTACTTC. It translates to CSAKPRDRGYEQYF.

The J gene is TRBJ2-5, the V gene TRBV11-2; 10 nucleotides line up with TRBD2. From germline, CDR1 is SGHAT and CDR2 FQNNGV. J gave up 3 bases and V 5 bases, and 0 bases lay outside the gene matches. The CDR3 has 13 residues. The CDR3 region has the DNA TGTGCCAGCAGCGGACTAGCGGAAGAGACCCAGTACTTC. Translated, it gives CASSGLAEETQYF.

The rearrangement uses TRBV30 and TRBJ1-1; 10 nucleotides align to TRBD1. This CDR3 has 17 residues. The junction had 11 bases not matched to a gene; V was cut back by 3 bases and J by 1 base. Germline CDR1 reads GTSNPN; CDR2 reads SVGIG (reference sequence). The DNA for the CDR3 is TGTGCCTGGAGCGCGGACCCATGGGACAGGGGGAACACTGAAGCTTTCTTT. Its translation: CAWSADPWDRGNTEAFF. Drawing the rest from reference TRBV30 and TRBJ1-1, the complete variable domain is SQTIHQWPATLVQPVGSPLSLECTVEGTSNPNLYWYRQAAGRGLQLLFYSVGIGQISSEVPQNLSASRPQDRQFILSSKKLLLSDSGFYLCAWSADPWDRGNTEAFFGQGTRLTVV.

This clonotype was detected only once. The chain couples TRBV9 to TRBJ1-6; D is undetermined. The germline V and J ends were trimmed by 4 bases and 2 bases, with 13 bases remaining between them. CDR3 length: 16 residues. Germline CDR1 and CDR2: SGDLS and YYNGEE. The CDR3 protein is CASSPDPRAYNSPLHF. The CDR3 region has the DNA TGTGCCAGCAGCCCAGATCCCCGGGCCTATAATTCACCCCTCCACTTT.

The chain links TRBV20-1 to TRBJ2-7; D possibly uses TRBD1 or TRBD2 (7 bases each). Germline V lookup: CDR1 DFQATT, CDR2 SNEGSKA (reference sequence). The CDR3 is made up of 14 amino acids. V lost 3 bases, J lost 3 bases, and 15 bases lay in between. CDR3 sequence reads: CSASRPGGDYEQYF. The DNA of the CDR3 is TGCAGTGCTAGTCGGCCAGGGGGGGACTACGAGCAGTACTTC.

V is TRBV9 and J is TRBJ2-5; 7 bases are shared with TRBD2. CDR3 length: 15 residues. CDR1 is SGDLS and CDR2 is YYNGEE in the germline V gene. The V and J ends lost 3 bases and 3 bases, in that order; junction bases with no gene match: 8. The CDR3 nucleotides read TGTGCCAGCAGCGCTTCCGGGACTACCGAAGAGACCCAGTACTTC. Its translation: CASSASGTTEETQYF. The variable domain in full, completed from reference TRBV9 and TRBJ2-5, reads DSGVTQTPKHLITATGQRVTLRCSPRSGDLSVYWYQQSLDQGLQFLIQYYNGEERAKGNILERFSAQQFPDLHSELNLSSLELGDSALYFCASSASGTTEETQYFGPGTRLLVL.